Each of the 18 T cell receptor beta chains below was sequenced from the same sample in a study of blood T cell repertoires in COVID-19. Measured with immunoSEQ multiplex PCR; TCRdb has only the in-frame clones, and not every one. The sample carries about 220,000 clones, over 75% recorded once. Sequencing used peripheral blood. Every receptor here comes from a woman aged 70-85 years with COVID-19, enrolled during active disease.

This clone was found a few times. The rearrangement joins TRBV4-3 to TRBJ1-1, with D maybe TRBD1 (6 bases). Looked up from germline, CDR1 is LGHNA and CDR2 is YSLEER. The CDR3 has 14 amino acids. Trimming shortened V by 1 base and J by 3 bases, and 9 bases separated the two germline ends. The CDR3 DNA follows: TGCGCCAGCAGCCAAGCATACAGGGACACTGAAGCTTTCTTT. Translating gives CASSQAYRDTEAFF.

This clone was observed once. The genes are TRBV6-2 or TRBV6-3 and TRBJ1-5; D remains unclear. Germline-derived CDR1 and CDR2 are MNHEY and SVGEGT. V lost 4 bases, J lost 3 bases, and 13 bases lay in between. CDR3 size: 15 residues. The CDR3, as DNA: TGTGCCAGCAGTTCGGGTATAACAAACAATCAGCCCCAGCATTTT. It codes for CASSSGITNNQPQHF.

V and J are TRBV19 and TRBJ1-2, with 10 bases that match TRBD1. V trimming: 4 bases; J trimming: 2 bases; junction bases outside the gene matches: 10. This CDR3 has 17 residues. CDR1 and CDR2 (germline): LNHDA, SQIVND (reference sequence). The CDR3 DNA is TGTGCCAGTAGTAGCCGTCGAGGGGACAGGGGAAACTATGGCTACACCTTC. Protein: CASSSRRGDRGNYGYTF.

V gene TRBV9 combines with J gene TRBJ2-5; possible D gene TRBD2, 5 bases. The CDR3 is 16 amino acids. Trimming took off 3 bases at V and 0 bases at J, with 15 bases between the two ends. From germline, CDR1 is SGDLS and CDR2 YYNGEE. The CDR3 nucleotides are TGTGCCAGCAGCGCGCCCCGTTCGGGGTACCAAGAGACCCAGTACTTC. The encoded protein is CASSAPRSGYQETQYF.

The genes are TRBV5-6 and TRBJ2-3; maybe TRBD1 (5 bases). V lost 2 bases to trimming and J lost 3 bases, with 13 bases between them. CDR1 and CDR2 from the germline V gene are SGHDT and YYEEEE. The CDR3 length is 15 residues. The CDR3 region is CASSFGSGMTDTQYF. The CDR3 bases are TGTGCCAGCAGCTTCGGGTCAGGGATGACAGATACGCAGTATTTT. The whole variable domain, remainder taken from reference TRBV5-6 and TRBJ2-3, is DAGVTQSPTHLIKTRGQQVTLRCSPKSGHDTVSWYQQALGQGPQFIFQYYEEEERQRGNFPDRFSGHQFPNYSSELNVNALLLGDSALYLCASSFGSGMTDTQYFGPGTRLTVL.

The CDR3 here is CASSRAGGNQPQHF. The CDR3 DNA follows: TGTGCCAGCAGCCGGGCGGGGGGCAATCAGCCCCAGCATTTT. The chain employs TRBV6-2 or TRBV6-3 and TRBJ1-5, with TRBD1 as a possible D gene (5 bases). V lost 6 bases and J 2 bases, leaving 11 bases between the germline ends. The CDR3 extends over 14 amino acids. Per the germline V gene, CDR1 is MNHEY and CDR2 is SVGEGT.

V is TRBV5-6 and J is TRBJ1-1; 9 bases match TRBD1. V lost 4 bases to trimming and J lost 0 bases; unmatched junction nucleotides: 10. Germline CDR1 is SGHDT and CDR2 is YYEEEE. The CDR3 extends over 17 amino acids. This CDR3 is CASSPDRGTLVNTEAFF. DNA of the CDR3: TGTGCCAGCAGCCCTGACAGGGGGACTTTGGTGAACACTGAAGCTTTCTTT.

This chain joins TRBV7-2 and TRBJ2-5; 8 bases agree with TRBD2. The length of the CDR3 is 13 residues. Germline values: CDR1 SGHTA, CDR2 FQGNSA. The trim removed 4 bases at V and 5 bases at J, leaving 3 bases unmatched. The CDR3 nucleotides read TGTGCCAGCAGCTCCCCGGGGGGGGAGACCCAGTACTTC. Translating gives CASSSPGGETQYF.

This sequence joins TRBV12-3 or TRBV12-4 and TRBJ2-3; D unresolved. The CDR3 runs 13 residues. Trimming left V 3 bases short and J 1 base short, with 5 bases between. The CDR3 DNA follows: TGTGCCAGCAGTTTCGAGCGCACAGATACGCAGTATTTT. Translation: CASSFERTDTQYF.

This chain joins TRBV2 and TRBJ2-3; 11 nucleotides align to TRBD2. The CDR3 is 14 residues long. Germline assignment: CDR1 SNHLY and CDR2 FYNNEI. The V gene end was trimmed by 7 bases and the J gene end by 1 base; junction bases not matched to a gene: 1. The CDR3 loop is CASKTSGGTDTQYF. The CDR3 coding sequence is TGTGCCAGCAAGACTAGCGGGGGCACAGATACGCAGTATTTT.

The rearrangement joins TRBV7-3 to TRBJ2-3, with 7 bases matching TRBD2. J was trimmed by 6 bases and V by 6 bases; bases with no gene match: 9. CDR1 is SGHTA, CDR2 FQGTGA, per germline. The CDR3 spans 14 residues. CDR3 amino acids: CASRRGAGSDTQYF. The CDR3 nucleotides read TGTGCCAGCAGGCGGGGAGCGGGATCCGATACGCAGTATTTT.

V and J are TRBV13 and TRBJ1-1; TRBD1 agrees at 8 bases. This CDR3 has 15 residues. The trim removed 0 bases at V and 2 bases at J, leaving 2 bases unmatched. Germline values: CDR1 PRHDT, CDR2 FYEKMQ (reference sequence). For the CDR3, the DNA is TGTGCCAGCAGCTTAGGGGGACAGGTTAACACTGAAGCTTTCTTT. It codes for CASSLGGQVNTEAFF.

This chain connects TRBV21-1 to TRBJ1-1; the listed D gene, TRBD1, was not tested against the DNA. TRBV21-1 is described as a pseudogene. This CDR3 has 14 residues. The CDR3: CASSKVRQAPEAFF. For the CDR3, the DNA is TGTGCCAGCAGCAAAGTCAGACAGGCGCCTGAAGCTTTCTTT.

The chain has TRBV14 and TRBJ2-1, with 7 positions matching TRBD1. After removal of 4 bases from V and 4 bases from J, the junction contained 4 bases not matched to a gene. There are 14 residues in the CDR3. Germline V CDR1 and CDR2: SGHDN, FVKESK. The CDR3 nucleotides are TGTGCCAGCAGCCCCTGGGGACAGTACAATGAGCAGTTCTTC. Protein sequence: CASSPWGQYNEQFF.

The chain joins TRBV5-8 to TRBJ1-1; D is possibly TRBD1 (5 bases). From germline, CDR1 is SGHTS and CDR2 YDEGEE. The length of the CDR3 is 16 residues. V lost 0 bases to trimming and J lost 7 bases, with 19 bases between them. CDR3 sequence reads: CASSLANGDRASEAFF. DNA of the CDR3: TGTGCCAGCAGCTTGGCCAACGGTGACAGAGCGAGTGAAGCTTTCTTT.

The chain uses TRBV6-5 and TRBJ2-2; D unclear. V was cut by 0 bases and J by 6 bases, with 8 bases left in between. This CDR3 contains 14 residues. Germline V gene data show CDR1 as MNHEY and CDR2 as SVGAGI. The DNA of the CDR3 is TGTGCCAGCAGTTACTCCCAGAGGTCCGGGGAGCTGTTTTTT. Its protein is CASSYSQRSGELFF.

This sequence joins TRBV30 and TRBJ2-3; 8 bases agree with TRBD2. Germline CDR1 and CDR2: GTSNPN and SVGIG (reference sequence). The CDR3 totals 14 residues. V was pared by 2 bases and J by 2 bases, with 3 bases of the junction left unmatched. CDR3 sequence (DNA): TGTGCCTGGAGTAGCGGGAGCCCCACAGATACGCAGTATTTT. Amino acid sequence: CAWSSGSPTDTQYF.

Only one count was recorded for this clone. The V call is TRBV19, the J call TRBJ1-4, with D tentatively TRBD1 (5 bases). CDR1 and CDR2 (germline): LNHDA, SQIVND (reference sequence). Trimming removed 3 bases at V and 2 bases at J, with 10 bases between. The CDR3 is 15 residues long. The CDR3 here is CASSIGGTTNEKLFF. The CDR3 DNA is TGTGCCAGTAGTATTGGAGGGACGACTAATGAAAAACTGTTTTTT.